Detailed here is one T cell receptor (beta chain). Antigen unknown. The data derive from a study of T cells in Graves' hyperthyroidism and ophthalmopathy. Disease duration was under 3 months in the ophthalmopathy patients, who also had a Clinical Activity Score of at least 3 and a NOSPECS grade of at least 4. Overall study findings and caveats: Ophthalmopathy got predicted by the model a median approximately 6.3 months before its onset.

This CDR3 spans 13 amino acids. V dropped 7 bases and J dropped 7 bases, with 16 bases sitting between them. Germline V gene sequence: CDR1 MNHNS, CDR2 SASEGT. There were TCR beta CDR3 regions amplified from RNA transcripts. HTBI primers were used for first-round RT-PCR of the TCR CDR3. TCRdb re-analysed the multiplex PCR reads in MiXCR, keeping a single row per CDR3 protein. The table includes 490,000 or so distinct CDR3 sequences, less than 20% detected once. This clonotype was sampled from a middle-aged man with Graves' ophthalmopathy. The chain has TRBV6-1 and TRBJ1-2; tentative D call: TRBD1 (5 bases). Specimen: blood. CDR3 nucleotide sequence: TGTGCCAGCACTCCCGGGACGCCCGCTGGCTACACCTTC. Translation: CASTPGTPAGYTF.